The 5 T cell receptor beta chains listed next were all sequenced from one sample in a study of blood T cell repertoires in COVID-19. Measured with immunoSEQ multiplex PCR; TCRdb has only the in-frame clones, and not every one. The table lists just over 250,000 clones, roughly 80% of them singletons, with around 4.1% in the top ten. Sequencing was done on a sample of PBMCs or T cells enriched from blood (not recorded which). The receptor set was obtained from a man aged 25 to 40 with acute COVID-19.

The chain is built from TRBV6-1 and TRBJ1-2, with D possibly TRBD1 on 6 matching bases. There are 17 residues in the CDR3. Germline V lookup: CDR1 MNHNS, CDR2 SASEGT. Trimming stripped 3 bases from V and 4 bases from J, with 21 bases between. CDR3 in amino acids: CASSDLSTTGHRYGYTF. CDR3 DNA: TGTGCCAGCAGTGACCTTTCGACTACGGGACACCGCTATGGCTACACCTTC.

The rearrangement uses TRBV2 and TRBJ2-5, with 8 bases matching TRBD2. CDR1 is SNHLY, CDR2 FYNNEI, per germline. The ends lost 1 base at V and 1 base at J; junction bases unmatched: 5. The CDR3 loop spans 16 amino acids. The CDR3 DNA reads TGTGCCAGCAGTGAAGACGTAAGCGGGGGCCAAGAGACCCAGTACTTC. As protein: CASSEDVSGGQETQYF.

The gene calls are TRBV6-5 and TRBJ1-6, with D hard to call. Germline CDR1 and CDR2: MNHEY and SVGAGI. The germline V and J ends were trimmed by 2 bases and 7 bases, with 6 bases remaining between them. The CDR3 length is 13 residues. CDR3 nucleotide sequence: TGTGCCAGCAGTTACAGGGAGAATTCACCCCTCCACTTT. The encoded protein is CASSYRENSPLHF.

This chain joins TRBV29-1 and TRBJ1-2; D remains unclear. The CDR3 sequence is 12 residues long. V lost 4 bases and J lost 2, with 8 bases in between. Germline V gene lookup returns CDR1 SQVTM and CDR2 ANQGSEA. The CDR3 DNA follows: TGCAGCGTTGTTGGGCAGAACTATGGCTACACCTTC. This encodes CSVVGQNYGYTF.

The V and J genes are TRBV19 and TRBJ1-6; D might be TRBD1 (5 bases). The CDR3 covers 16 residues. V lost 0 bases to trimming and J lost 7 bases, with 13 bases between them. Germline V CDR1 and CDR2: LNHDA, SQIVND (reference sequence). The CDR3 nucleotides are TGTGCCAGTAGTATAGATCGGCAGGGTCGGAATTCACCCCTCCACTTT. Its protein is CASSIDRQGRNSPLHF.